What follows describes a single TCR beta chain. Its cognate antigen has yet to be identified. Base qualities are not at hand, and no much larger clone is one base apart. The cohort consisted of 650 to 850 healthy bone marrow donors. Cohort members were all nominally healthy when sampled, although unrecorded immune exposures were likely present. The donor was CMV seronegative and belonged to the group of 352 seronegative cohort members. A peripheral blood sample was collected from each donor, and TCR beta sequencing was performed on peripheral blood mononuclear cells. The Qiagen DNeasy Blood Extraction Kit was used to extract genomic DNA from the blood cell samples. CDR1 and CDR2 (MNHNS, SASEGT) derive from the germline V gene. V is clipped by 0 bases and J by 4 bases, and the sequence between their germline boundaries is 10 bases long. The CDR3 numbers 15 residues from cysteine through phenylalanine. The only DNA kept is the CDR3, 45 bases in frame from the first base.

This sample stems from a study of cytomegalovirus exposure and HLA in healthy donors (dated 2017 in TCRdb). Study-wide context: An earlier analysis of approximately 550 of the donors reported 276 Gb of sequence data and 100 million to 130 million unique TCR beta sequences from 150 million to 200 million T cells. An early release that covered about 600 HLA-typed donors contained around 300 gigabases of sequencing data and 75 million to 100 million unique TCR sequences. Among the approximately 430 genotyped donors, around 79% belonged to the genetic ancestry cluster associated with self-reported Caucasian donors. The study aimed to test whether signatures of past pathogen exposure could be identified by cataloging public T cell receptors. The T cell repertoires of roughly 660 subjects were profiled by immunosequencing and related to cytomegalovirus serostatus. A separate validation cohort of more than 100 different subjects was used in addition to the approximately 670-subject first cohort. The study combined high-throughput TCR immunosequencing, statistical association of individual TCRs with disease status, and machine learning to predict cytomegalovirus infection status. A later analysis re-analyzed previously published TCR beta repertoires from 666 donors and added high-resolution HLA genotyping to study TCR occurrence patterns. Rather than drawing on any new phenotypic data, the later analysis identified candidate immune exposures from TCR beta sequences and the way those sequences occurred across donors. An earlier analysis of approximately 500 of the donors applied high-throughput TCR beta sequencing to assess whether each TCR beta V gene segment acted as functional or pseudogenic. Donor age, sex, ethnicity and CMV serostatus were compiled alongside the repertoire data. A later genetic analysis used genome-wide SNP genotypes for about 65% of the roughly 670 donors, treating that subset as a discovery cohort. All discovery cohort repertoires had been generated on a single sequencing platform. Class I and class II HLA loci were covered by the typing at four-digit resolution. The number of typed donors differed by locus: about 620-640 for A, B, C, DRB1 and DQB1; approximately 530 for DQA1; approximately 600 for DPA1; and about 450 for DPB1. A few DR-DQ haplotypes were treated as single units for association and clustering because of strong linkage in the cohort. On average, 235,054 unique TCR beta nucleotide sequences were sequenced per donor among about 400 genotyped donors of the cohort, with approximately 18% of those sequences being non-productive. Results and caveats for the whole study, not just this receptor: An earlier analysis of 587 of the donors showed that most TCR beta V segments appeared in productive rearrangements either about 87% or about 30% of the time, which broadly matched IMGT annotations. Linkage disequilibrium might explain the correlated functional status among segregating V segments, but an unknown experimental factor could not be excluded. A cluster of highly shared sequence variants was judged likely to be a technical artifact of the sequencing pipeline. In this cohort, only TCR beta chains were sequenced, and detectable features were limited by the absence of alpha or paired-chain data. In a later genetic analysis, a missense DCLRE1C variant was associated with V-gene and J-gene trimming of TCR beta chains, and the association was replicated in an independent cohort. For the cohort, immune exposure information was limited to CMV serostatus. Roughly uniform sequencing depth across donors was assumed in presence/absence analyses, although this assumption may not hold. In a later analysis, TCR association rates were found to vary across HLA loci, with the most associated TCRs seen for DRB1 alleles and the fewest for HLA-C alleles. The classifier was reported to diagnose cytomegalovirus status with high specificity and sensitivity in both the original cohort and the validation cohort. A further reported finding was that TCR beta sequences accurately predicted the HLA-A and HLA-B alleles for most subjects in the first cohort. In vitro tests confirmed that three of the cytomegalovirus-associated TCR beta chains recognize cytomegalovirus antigens. In a later analysis, HLA-associated TCR beta chains were found to be more clonally expanded and to have lower generation probabilities than equally common non-associated chains. The authors suggested that the approach could potentially be extended to other disease states and immunological phenotypes. A later genetic analysis reported fewer N-insertions in productive TCRs among donors in an Asian-associated ancestry cluster than the roughly 640-donor mean. According to a later analysis, parvovirus B19, influenza, CMV and Epstein-Barr virus appeared linked to several top co-occurrence clusters. When HLA alleles, especially DR and DQ, strongly co-occurred, TCR associations were difficult to assign to individual alleles. Most TCR sequences were seen in very few donors, while some public TCRs were found in many individuals. Some IMGT-functional V segments, including TRBV6-2 and TRBV6-3, could not be told apart with the 87-base-pair reads, so those segments were excluded. The study listed over 150 TCR beta chains as associated with cytomegalovirus. Because HLA typing was missing for some donors at each locus, association tests included only the typed subset. At a false discovery rate of 0.05, a later analysis linked under 20,000 TCR beta sequences to specific HLA alleles. The earlier analysis of around 600 of the donors excluded 15 to 20 rarely observed V segments, including chromosome 9 orphons, because counts were too low. Most CMV-associated TCR beta chains appeared to be HLA-restricted in a later analysis, and the HLA associations seemed to be driven largely by CMV exposure.

Libraries were made using the immunoSEQ multiplex PCR assay. The multiplex PCR relied on a mix of 60 forward primers for TCR Vbeta segments and 13 reverse primers for TCR Jbeta segments. The CDR3 region of rearranged TCR beta genes was amplified from genomic DNA by a multiplex PCR assay. The amplified TCR beta libraries were sequenced on the Illumina HiSeq System as 87-base-pair reads. Regarding the original processing steps: A later analysis tallied approximately 87 million unique TCR beta chains across the 666 repertoires, and approximately 12 million of those chains were shared by two or more donors. Raw reads were error-corrected and collapsed into unique sequences by a nearest-neighbor algorithm in which closely related sequences were merged to remove PCR and sequencing errors. Alignment of CDR3 sequences to IMGT reference sequences was used to assign V, D and J gene segments. For a sequence to be retained, a match of at least six nucleotides to both a V gene segment and a J gene segment was required. A rearrangement was called productive if the CDR3 had no stop codons and remained in frame with V and J, and every other rearrangement was called non-productive. Following IMGT convention, CDR3 was defined as the stretch from the second conserved V-encoded cysteine up to the conserved J-encoded phenylalanine. The earlier analysis of 450 to 750 of the donors excluded any sequence lacking an unambiguous match to a single V gene segment. An earlier analysis of a few hundred of the donors called V segments functional above 56.7% productive rearrangements and segregating when the between-donor standard deviation exceeded 5%. To diagnose cytomegalovirus status from the catalog of TCR beta chain sequences, a statistical classification framework was built. In a later analysis, V and J genes were assigned by comparing TCR nucleotide sequences against IMGT/GENE-DB human TR gene sequences. Using the TCRdist pipeline, a later analysis assigned CDR3 sequences along with most-parsimonious VDJ recombination scenarios. A later analysis defined each TCR beta chain by its CDR3 amino acid sequence plus V-gene family, and excluded reads lacking a unique V-gene family. As a way to deal with suspected cross-contamination and a sequencing artifact, a later analysis dropped more than 500 nucleotide sequences that were highly shared and had low generation probability. In a later analysis, a clonal expansion index was calculated for each public chain from normalized within-repertoire ranks of inferred template counts. In a later analysis, generation probabilities were computed with a VDJ recombination model fitted to out-of-frame rearrangements, and the resulting probabilities were checked against IGoR. Hypergeometric tests were used in a later analysis to score TCR-TCR, TCR-HLA and TCR-CMV co-occurrence, with a repertoire-size bias correction applied to the TCR pairs. False discovery rates were estimated in a later analysis by permuting HLA or CMV assignments 20 times. In a later analysis, co-occurring TCRs were grouped with DBSCAN, and TCRdist sequence similarity was added when clustering was performed within HLA-allele-positive subsets. Co-occurrence clustering excluded repertoires with fewer than 30,000 or more than 120,000 public chains, plus five with anomalous nucleotide sharing. The table comes from immuneACCESS by way of TCRdb, which keeps in-frame sequences with V and J called. Part of the clones is missing from these tables; in studies checked, under half for an unresolved V gene and the rest for unknown reasons. V and J calls plus clone size are reproduced from that table; the DNA served to infer D and trimming. The sample table records fewer than 200,000 clones; about 72% of these occur just once. About 1.6% of the sample lies in the top ten.

The sequence came from a girl between 5 and 17 years old in good health and CMV-seronegative. The chain employs TRBV6-1 and TRBJ1-5; a tentative D call is TRBD1 (6 bases match). Sequences were obtained from PBMCs. The DNA sequence is given as TGTGCCAGCAGTGAAGCAAGGACAGCGAATCAGCCCCAGCATTTT. This is translated as CASSEARTANQPQHF.